This entry features one T cell receptor (beta chain) sequence. As originally analysed: Reference gene primers were amplified, and this amplification served to estimate nucleated cell counts. Assay: immunoSEQ multiplex PCR; the TCRdb copy retains only in-frame clones and omits some. V and J calls and clone size come straight from that table; D and trimming were deduced from the DNA. The profile covers about 150,000 clones, with roughly 80% appearing a single time and about 15% taken by the ten largest. This sample stems from a study of blood T cell repertoires in COVID-19. V gave up 2 bases and J gave up 8 bases; unmatched junction bases: 4. There are 14 residues in the CDR3. CDR1 is KGHSH and CDR2 is LQKENI in the germline V gene.

This sequence joins TRBV18 and TRBJ1-4; 8 bases fit TRBD1. The TCR sequence derives from a middle-aged man with acute or convalescent COVID-19. The sample was peripheral blood. The CDR3 spells CASSPSDRVEKLFF. CDR3 bases: TGTGCCAGCTCACCATCGGACAGGGTAGAAAAACTGTTTTTT.